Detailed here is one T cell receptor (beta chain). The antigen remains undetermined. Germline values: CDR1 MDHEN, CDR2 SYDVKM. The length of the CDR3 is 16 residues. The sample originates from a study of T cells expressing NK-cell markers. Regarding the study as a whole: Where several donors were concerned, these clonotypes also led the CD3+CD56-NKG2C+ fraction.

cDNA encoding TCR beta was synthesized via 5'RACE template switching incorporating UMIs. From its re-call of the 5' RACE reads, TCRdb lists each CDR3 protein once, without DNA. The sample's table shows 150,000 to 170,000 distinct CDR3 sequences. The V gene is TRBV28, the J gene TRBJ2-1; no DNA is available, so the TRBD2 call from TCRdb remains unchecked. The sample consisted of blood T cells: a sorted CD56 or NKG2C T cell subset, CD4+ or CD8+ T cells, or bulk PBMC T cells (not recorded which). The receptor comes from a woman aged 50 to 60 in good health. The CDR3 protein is CASSFPQREDFDEQFF.